A single sample is the source of the 29 T cell receptor beta chains below, sequenced in a study of blood T cell repertoires in COVID-19. Assay: immunoSEQ multiplex PCR; the TCRdb copy retains only in-frame clones and omits some. The sample shows around 210,000 clones, around nine tenths of them seen only once. Sequencing input: peripheral blood. The receptors derive from a man aged 18 to 30 with active or convalescent COVID-19.

This chain joins TRBV9 and TRBJ2-3; D is undetermined. Trimming shortened V by 4 bases and J by 3 bases, and 6 bases separated the two germline ends. The CDR3 is made up of 12 amino acids. The germline V gene encodes CDR1 SGDLS and CDR2 YYNGEE. Here the CDR3 reads CASSSLTDTQYF. The CDR3 region has the DNA TGTGCCAGCAGCTCCTTAACAGATACGCAGTATTTT.

About this clone itself: The sample carries other DNA sequences with the same CDR3. The CDR3 DNA sequence: TGTGCCAGCAGTGAATCCGGCGGCAACACTGAAGCTTTCTTT. It codes for CASSESGGNTEAFF. The chain uses TRBV25-1 and TRBJ1-1, with D unclear. V was cut by 1 base and J by 2 bases, with 8 bases left in between. This CDR3 comprises 14 residues. From germline, CDR1 is MGHDK and CDR2 SYGVNS.

The chain is built from TRBV5-6 and TRBJ2-1; 8 bases align to TRBD2. The CDR3 has 13 amino acids. Trimming took 5 bases from V and 10 from J; bases not matched to a gene: 8. CDR1 SGHDT and CDR2 YYEEEE come from the germline V gene. The CDR3 protein is CASRPGRAREQFF. The CDR3 region has the DNA TGTGCCAGCAGACCCGGGAGGGCCCGGGAGCAGTTCTTC.

This chain links TRBV28 with TRBJ2-3; tentatively, D is TRBD2 (5 bases). The CDR3 covers 20 residues. CDR1 and CDR2 (germline): MDHEN, SYDVKM. Trimming took off 6 bases at V and 2 bases at J, with 30 bases between the two ends. The CDR3 is CASRFESGDPRGPITDTQYF. CDR3 DNA sequence: TGTGCCAGCAGATTTGAATCGGGCGATCCTAGAGGGCCCATCACAGATACGCAGTATTTT.

The V call is TRBV10-1, the J call TRBJ2-6; tentatively, D is TRBD2 (7 bases). Trimming took 2 bases from V and 1 from J, leaving 15 bases between them. The germline gives CDR1 WNHNN, CDR2 SYGVQD (reference sequence). The CDR3 length is 18 residues. The CDR3 coding sequence is TGCGCCAGCAGTGAGCCCTGGGGGGGCTCTTCTGGGGCCAACGTCCTGACTTTC. Translation gives CASSEPWGGSSGANVLTF.

The CDR3 region is CASSHPTNAWNRDSPDWEQYF. The CDR3 DNA reads TGTGCCAGCAGCCATCCGACCAACGCGTGGAACCGGGACTCCCCTGACTGGGAGCAGTACTTC. This rearrangement joins TRBV14 to TRBJ2-7; TRBD2 is a possible D gene (6 bases). Germline V lookup: CDR1 SGHDN, CDR2 FVKESK. The CDR3 covers 21 residues. The V end lost 3 bases, the J end lost 7 bases, and 37 bases lay between the germline ends. Looking up the rest from reference TRBV14 and TRBJ2-7 gives the full variable domain: EAGVTQFPSHSVIEKGQTVTLRCDPISGHDNLYWYRRVMGKEIKFLLHFVKESKQDESGMPNNRFLAERTGGTYSTLKVQPAELEDSGVYFCASSHPTNAWNRDSPDWEQYFGPGTRLTVT.

This clone came up a few times. The rearrangement joins TRBV12-5 to TRBJ2-1; TRBD2 is a possible D gene (6 bases). V was trimmed by 5 bases and J by 6 bases, leaving 11 bases between them. Germline loops: CDR1 LGHNT, CDR2 FRNRAP. The CDR3 contains 13 residues. As DNA, the CDR3 is TGTGCTAGTGGTCTCGGGACTCCCAATGAGCAGTTCTTC. Encoded protein: CASGLGTPNEQFF.

This clone is a singleton in its sample. This chain connects TRBV30 to TRBJ2-5; TRBD2 agrees at 7 bases. The CDR3 is 15 residues long. Trimming took 4 bases from V and 1 from J; bases not matched to a gene: 9. The germline V gene has CDR1 GTSNPN and CDR2 SVGIG (reference sequence). As DNA, the CDR3 is TGTGCCTGGACCATCAGCGGGACCCCCCAAGAGACCCAGTACTTC. Its protein is CAWTISGTPQETQYF.

The V gene is TRBV6-5, the J gene TRBJ2-7; TRBD2 matches 7 bases. The CDR3 runs to 11 residues. Germline assignment: CDR1 MNHEY and CDR2 SVGAGI. Trimming removed 6 bases from V and 5 bases from J; junction bases left unmatched: 1. In DNA form, the CDR3 reads TGTGCCAGCAGGGGGGGGAACGAGCAGTACTTC. Residues: CASRGGNEQYF.

This clone was seen only once. This chain connects TRBV7-9 to TRBJ2-1; D gene ambiguous. The germline V gene has CDR1 SEHNR and CDR2 FQNEAQ (reference sequence). V lost 1 base and J lost 5, with 9 bases in between. This CDR3 is built from 14 residues. The CDR3 nucleotides are TGTGCCAGCAGCTTAGGTCCAGGTAACAATGAGCAGTTCTTC. Amino acid sequence: CASSLGPGNNEQFF.

The chain recombines TRBV5-5 with TRBJ1-4, with 8 bases fitting TRBD1. The ends lost 3 bases at V and 5 bases at J; junction bases unmatched: 6. The germline V gene encodes CDR1 SGHKS and CDR2 YYEKEE (reference sequence). CDR3 length equals 15 residues. The CDR3 DNA sequence: TGTGCCAGCAGCTACCAGGGGGCGCGAAATGAAAAACTGTTTTTT. It encodes CASSYQGARNEKLFF.

The CDR3 sequence is CAWRAGPGQGSGQFF. Written as DNA, the CDR3 is TGTGCCTGGAGGGCTGGACCGGGACAGGGGAGTGGGCAGTTCTTC. The chain is built from TRBV30 and TRBJ2-1; 10 bases are a match to TRBD1. J gave up 12 bases and V 3 bases, and 14 bases lay outside the gene matches. There are 15 residues in the CDR3. Germline V gives CDR1 GTSNPN, CDR2 SVGIG (reference sequence).

The rearrangement joins TRBV2 to TRBJ1-4; 7 positions match TRBD1. Germline-derived CDR1 and CDR2 are SNHLY and FYNNEI. The V segment lost 3 bases and the J segment 1 base; nucleotides outside the gene matches: 2. The CDR3 length is 15 residues. CDR3 DNA: TGTGCCAGCAGTGACCGACAGGGAACTAATGAAAAACTGTTTTTT. Translation gives CASSDRQGTNEKLFF. The complete variable domain, with remaining parts taken from reference TRBV2 and TRBJ1-4, reads EPEVTQTPSHQVTQMGQEVILRCVPISNHLYFYWYRQILGQKVEFLVSFYNNEISEKSEIFDDQFSVERPDGSNFTLKIRSTKLEDSAMYFCASSDRQGTNEKLFFGSGTQLSVL.

The rearrangement uses TRBV4-1 and TRBJ2-3; 12 positions match TRBD1. The V and J ends lost 1 base and 3 bases, in that order; junction bases with no gene match: 5. CDR1 and CDR2 (germline): MGHRA, YSYEKL. The CDR3 runs 17 residues. The CDR3 here is CASSQVGTGGATDTQYF. CDR3 bases: TGCGCCAGCAGCCAAGTCGGGACAGGGGGCGCGACAGATACGCAGTATTTT.

The rearrangement joins TRBV10-1 to TRBJ1-5; 11 bases agree with TRBD1. In germline, CDR1 is WNHNN, CDR2 SYGVQD (reference sequence). This CDR3 is 18 amino acids long. The junction had 10 bases not matched to a gene; V was cut back by 4 bases and J by 2 bases. Written as DNA, the CDR3 is TGCGCCAGCAGTGTTCGGACAGGGGGCGGATTTGGCAATCAGCCCCAGCATTTT. Translation: CASSVRTGGGFGNQPQHF.

V and J are TRBV28 and TRBJ1-4; 11 bases fit TRBD1. The germline gives CDR1 MDHEN, CDR2 SYDVKM. Losses at the gene ends were 4 bases for V and 11 bases for J; bases not matched to a gene: 18. This CDR3 region has 18 residues. In DNA, the CDR3 is TGTGCCAGCAGTTCGCCGACCTCCGGGACAGGGGGACTTGGGAAACTGTTTTTT. This translates into CASSSPTSGTGGLGKLFF.

The chain joins TRBV28 to TRBJ1-5; tentative D call: TRBD1 (5 bases). The V and J ends lost 11 bases and 6 bases respectively, with 17 bases between them. Per the germline V gene, CDR1 is MDHEN and CDR2 is SYDVKM. This CDR3 has 13 amino acids. The CDR3: CASHGQGSQPQHF. CDR3 nucleotides: TGTGCCTCCCACGGGCAGGGAAGTCAGCCCCAGCATTTT.

CDR3 nucleotides: TGTGCCAGCAGTGAGGCCCCAGGAGGAGGGGATTCACCCCTCCACTTT. Encoded protein: CASSEAPGGGDSPLHF. The chain couples TRBV6-1 to TRBJ1-6; possible D gene TRBD1, 5 bases. Germline V gives CDR1 MNHNS, CDR2 SASEGT. The CDR3 contains 16 residues. Trimming stripped 3 bases from V and 8 bases from J, with 17 bases between.

The chain combines TRBV6-2 or TRBV6-3 with TRBJ2-1, with 7 positions matching TRBD2. J gave up 8 bases and V 5 bases, and 15 bases lay outside the gene matches. The CDR3 has 16 residues. Germline loops: CDR1 MNHEY, CDR2 SVGEGT. CDR3 amino acids: CASSTITGGLPDEQFF. CDR3 coding DNA: TGTGCCAGCAGTACTATTACGGGAGGCCTCCCCGATGAGCAGTTCTTC.

The chain joins TRBV30 to TRBJ1-2; D might be TRBD1 (5 bases). V was cut by 3 bases and J by 2 bases, with 19 bases left in between. The CDR3 contains 16 residues. The germline V gene has CDR1 GTSNPN and CDR2 SVGIG (reference sequence). CDR3 sequence reads: CAWSARRAQTNYGYTF. The CDR3 nucleotides are TGTGCCTGGAGCGCTCGCAGGGCCCAAACGAACTATGGCTACACCTTC. The variable domain in full, completed from reference TRBV30 and TRBJ1-2, reads SQTIHQWPATLVQPVGSPLSLECTVEGTSNPNLYWYRQAAGRGLQLLFYSVGIGQISSEVPQNLSASRPQDRQFILSSKKLLLSDSGFYLCAWSARRAQTNYGYTFGSGTRLTVV.

The chain recombines TRBV5-8 with TRBJ2-7, with a possible D match to TRBD1 (6 bases). Trimming left V 4 bases short and J 0 bases short, with 20 bases between. The CDR3 runs to 17 residues. Germline CDR1 is SGHTS and CDR2 is YDEGEE. The CDR3 region has the DNA TGTGCCAGCAGCCCCTATCGTACGACAGGTCTCTCCTACGAGCAGTACTTC. Translating it yields CASSPYRTTGLSYEQYF.

This clone was seen a single time. This chain joins TRBV27 and TRBJ1-2; TRBD1 might be the D (5 bases). The germline V and J ends were trimmed by 5 bases and 4 bases, with 11 bases remaining between them. The germline gives CDR1 MNHEY, CDR2 SMNVEV (reference sequence). The CDR3 runs to 13 residues. The CDR3 sequence: CASSVTGFYGYTF. CDR3 bases: TGTGCCAGCAGTGTAACAGGATTCTATGGCTACACCTTC.

The J gene is TRBJ2-7, the V gene TRBV5-1; D is possibly TRBD2 (7 bases). CDR3 length: 13 amino acids. Trimming shortened V by 5 bases and J by 3 bases, and 12 bases separated the two germline ends. Germline V gene lookup returns CDR1 SGHRS and CDR2 YFSETQ. Written as DNA, the CDR3 is TGCGCCAGCAGTCGAGGGGGGGACTACGAGCAGTACTTC. Protein product: CASSRGGDYEQYF.

The rearrangement uses TRBV29-1 and TRBJ1-2; TRBD1 might be the D (5 bases). This CDR3 region has 12 residues. V lost 3 bases and J lost 8, with 13 bases in between. From germline, CDR1 is SQVTM and CDR2 ANQGSEA. CDR3 amino acids: CSVEDTLRGYTF. CDR3 DNA: TGCAGCGTTGAGGACACTCTACGGGGCTACACCTTC.

This chain connects TRBV5-1 to TRBJ1-1; TRBD1 aligns across 7 bases. V lost 6 bases, J lost 2 bases, and 10 bases stayed unmatched. Germline V lookup: CDR1 SGHRS, CDR2 YFSETQ. The CDR3 runs to 15 residues. The CDR3 sequence: CASTLDPGGNTEAFF. CDR3 nucleotide sequence: TGCGCCAGCACGCTAGACCCAGGGGGTAACACTGAAGCTTTCTTT.

The chain has TRBV4-1 and TRBJ2-3; 7 bases are a match to TRBD1. Germline CDR1 is MGHRA and CDR2 is YSYEKL. CDR3 length: 16 residues. With 0 bases clipped from V and 4 bases from J, the junction kept 7 bases outside the gene matches. CDR3 nucleotide sequence: TGCGCCAGCAGCCAAGAACTAACAACAGGGGCAGATACGCAGTATTTT. This translates into CASSQELTTGADTQYF.

The rearrangement links TRBV28 to TRBJ1-4, with no clear D. The ends were cut back, 4 bases at V and 0 bases at J, with 12 bases in the middle. CDR1 MDHEN and CDR2 SYDVKM come from the germline V gene. CDR3 size: 16 residues. The DNA for the CDR3 is TGTGCCAGCAGTTACCCCCAGCGTGCAACTAATGAAAAACTGTTTTTT. It translates to CASSYPQRATNEKLFF.

The genes are TRBV6-6 and TRBJ1-4; D not certain. Germline values: CDR1 MNHNY, CDR2 SVGAGI (reference sequence). The V gene lost 2 bases and the J gene lost 8 bases, with 12 bases spanning the gap. The CDR3 runs to 14 residues. DNA of the CDR3: TGTGCCAGCAGTTACGGCATGGGAGGAGAAAAACTGTTTTTT. Protein product: CASSYGMGGEKLFF.

V and J are TRBV19 and TRBJ2-5; TRBD1 matches 9 bases. Germline V CDR1 and CDR2: LNHDA, SQIVND (reference sequence). The J segment lost 7 bases and the V segment lost 3 bases, leaving 9 bases of the junction unmatched. CDR3 size: 15 residues. In nucleotides, the CDR3 is TGTGCCAGTAGTATTAGGGGACAGGGTATAGCGACCCAGTACTTC. Protein sequence: CASSIRGQGIATQYF.